One sample yielded the 25 T cell receptor beta chains listed below, sequenced in a study of blood T cell repertoires in COVID-19 (dated by TCRdb to the early 2020s). Library preparation used the immunoSEQ multiplex PCR assay. Here the immuneACCESS table is served through TCRdb, limited to in-frame sequences with V and J called. Missing clones are a known gap in these copies; in checked studies unresolved V genes cover under half, and the rest lacks a known reason. Counted in this sample were some 50,000 clones; around 90% of them appeared once. Under 9% of the sample is taken by the ten largest. The sample comprised peripheral blood. Source of these receptors: a man aged 45 to 65 with active COVID-19.

The chain is built from TRBV7-2 and TRBJ2-2; D perhaps matches TRBD1 (6 bases). With 3 bases removed from V and 1 base from J, the gap between germline ends came to 9 bases. This CDR3 has 15 amino acids. CDR1 is SGHTA and CDR2 is FQGNSA in the germline V gene. CDR3 residues: CASSFRGGNTGELFF. In DNA form, the CDR3 reads TGTGCCAGCAGCTTCAGAGGGGGGAACACCGGGGAGCTGTTTTTT.

The V and J genes are TRBV24-1 and TRBJ1-1; maybe TRBD1 (5 bases). Germline assignment: CDR1 KGHDR and CDR2 SFDVKD. V dropped 6 bases and J dropped 0 bases, with 10 bases sitting between them. The CDR3 extends over 14 amino acids. CDR3 nucleotide sequence: TGTGCCACCAGTTCCGCAGGGATGAACACTGAAGCTTTCTTT. Amino acid sequence: CATSSAGMNTEAFF.

The chain uses TRBV4-3 and TRBJ1-4; tentative D call: TRBD1 (5 bases). This CDR3 has 14 residues. Trimming removed 4 bases from V and 10 bases from J, with 16 bases in between. Germline CDR1 is LGHNA and CDR2 is YSLEER. DNA of the CDR3: TGCGCCAGCAGCCCCGGGGGGGGAGGTGGAAAACTGTTTTTT. It is translated as CASSPGGGGGKLFF.

This chain joins TRBV19 and TRBJ1-4; possible D gene TRBD1, 5 bases. The germline CDR1 and CDR2 sequences are LNHDA and SQIVND (reference sequence). CDR3 length equals 13 residues. V lost 9 bases, J lost 5 bases, and 13 bases lay in between. The CDR3 DNA reads as TGTGCCAGCAGAGTGACAGCCAATGAAAAACTGTTTTTT. Its protein is CASRVTANEKLFF. Together with reference TRBV19 and TRBJ1-4, the CDR3 gives the full variable domain: DGGITQSPKYLFRKEGQNVTLSCEQNLNHDAMYWYRQDPGQGLRLIYYSQIVNDFQKGDIAEGYSVSREKKESFPLTVTSAQKNPTAFYLCASRVTANEKLFFGSGTQLSVL.

CDR3 region: CASSFTVGGKLFF. Written as DNA, the CDR3 is TGTGCCAGCAGTTTCACGGTAGGGGGAAAACTGTTTTTT. The chain uses TRBV28 and TRBJ1-4, with D possibly TRBD1 on 6 matching bases. V dropped 3 bases and J dropped 10 bases, with 12 bases sitting between them. The CDR3 has 13 amino acids. CDR1 and CDR2 (germline): MDHEN, SYDVKM. The complete variable domain, with remaining parts taken from reference TRBV28 and TRBJ1-4, reads DVKVTQSSRYLVKRTGEKVFLECVQDMDHENMFWYRQDPGLGLRLIYFSYDVKMKEKGDIPEGYSVSREKKERFSLILESASTNQTSMYLCASSFTVGGKLFFGSGTQLSVL.

This chain links TRBV14 with TRBJ2-3; 14 positions agree with TRBD2. Germline values: CDR1 SGHDN, CDR2 FVKESK. The junction had 6 bases not matched to a gene; V was cut back by 1 base and J by 6 bases. This CDR3 is built from 17 residues. The CDR3 coding sequence is TGTGCCAGCAGCCAAGCTGGACTAGCGGGGGGCTTGGATACGCAGTATTTT. This translates into CASSQAGLAGGLDTQYF.

The chain joins TRBV5-4 to TRBJ1-2; D is possibly TRBD1 (6 bases). CDR3 length: 17 residues. CDR1 and CDR2 from the germline V gene are SGHNT and YYREEE (reference sequence). V lost 1 base to trimming and J lost 3 bases, with 19 bases between them. CDR3 residues: CASSLPPTGRGDYGYTF. The CDR3 DNA is TGTGCCAGCAGCTTGCCCCCGACAGGTAGGGGCGACTATGGCTACACCTTC. The full variable domain, its missing parts supplied by reference TRBV5-4 and TRBJ1-2, is ETGVTQSPTHLIKTRGQQVTLRCSSQSGHNTVSWYQQALGQGPQFIFQYYREEENGRGNFPPRFSGLQFPNYSSELNVNALELDDSALYLCASSLPPTGRGDYGYTFGSGTRLTVV.

The chain couples TRBV21-1 to TRBJ1-1; the table assigns TRBD1, which was not confirmed against the DNA. TRBV21-1 is noted as a pseudogene. The CDR3 runs 15 residues. For the CDR3, the DNA is TGTGCCAGCAGCACGTCTCGGGACAGCAACACTGAAGCTTTCTTT. Translated, it gives CASSTSRDSNTEAFF.

The V gene is TRBV7-9, the J gene TRBJ1-1; 7 bases are a match to TRBD1. The CDR3 sequence is 16 residues long. V shed 3 bases, J shed 0 bases, and the junction held 7 bases outside the gene matches. Germline assignment: CDR1 SEHNR and CDR2 FQNEAQ (reference sequence). In DNA form, the CDR3 reads TGTGCCAGCAGCTTCCGACAGGGAATAGTGAACACTGAAGCTTTCTTT. Its protein is CASSFRQGIVNTEAFF.

This clone was seen ten or more times. The chain carries TRBV11-2 and TRBJ1-1, with 9 bases fitting TRBD1. The CDR3 consists of 15 residues. With V trimmed by 5 bases and J by 4 bases, 8 bases remained unmatched. In germline, CDR1 is SGHAT, CDR2 FQNNGV. The CDR3 spells CASSTQQGASTEAFF. Here the CDR3 DNA reads TGTGCCAGCAGCACTCAACAGGGGGCGAGCACTGAAGCTTTCTTT.

This clone was counted a few times. DNA for the CDR3: TGTGCCAGTAAGGGTCAGGGGAACACCGGGGAGCTGTTTTTT. Residues: CASKGQGNTGELFF. The chain joins TRBV19 to TRBJ2-2; D might be TRBD1 (5 bases). This CDR3 contains 14 residues. Germline V CDR1 and CDR2: LNHDA, SQIVND (reference sequence). V lost 7 bases and J 1 base, leaving 10 bases between the germline ends.

This chain joins TRBV9 and TRBJ2-7, with 7 bases aligning to TRBD2. Germline V gives CDR1 SGDLS, CDR2 YYNGEE. The V gene end was trimmed by 0 bases and the J gene end by 1 base; junction bases not matched to a gene: 4. This CDR3 comprises 15 residues. DNA for the CDR3: TGTGCCAGCAGCGTAGGGTCTAGCGGATCCTACGAGCAGTACTTC. Translated: CASSVGSSGSYEQYF.

The chain is built from TRBV5-4 and TRBJ2-4; TRBD2 agrees at 7 bases. The CDR3 extends over 15 amino acids. Germline CDR1 reads SGHNT; CDR2 reads YYREEE (reference sequence). The V gene end was trimmed by 5 bases and the J gene end by 1 base; junction bases not matched to a gene: 6. The chain's CDR3 is CASSSSGGAKNIQYF. The CDR3, as DNA: TGTGCCAGCAGTTCGTCCGGGGGGGCCAAAAACATTCAGTACTTC.

The V gene is TRBV2, the J gene TRBJ1-3, with a tentative D call TRBD1 (5 bases). Germline CDR1 reads SNHLY; CDR2 reads FYNNEI. The CDR3 consists of 15 residues. V shed 8 bases and J shed 1 base, with 15 bases lying between them. The CDR3 DNA follows: TGTGCCAGCGGGACCGGAGGGGCATCTGGAAACACCATATATTTT. Amino acids: CASGTGGASGNTIYF.

The chain recombines TRBV7-2 with TRBJ1-2, with D unresolved. This CDR3 comprises 12 residues. Per the germline V gene, CDR1 is SGHTA and CDR2 is FQGNSA. V gave up 6 bases and J gave up 5 bases, with 10 bases separating them. The CDR3: CASREGGYGYTF. The CDR3 bases are TGTGCCAGCAGGGAGGGAGGGTATGGCTACACCTTC.

The chain links TRBV6-2 or TRBV6-3 to TRBJ1-5, with D uncertain. The germline V gene has CDR1 MNHEY and CDR2 SVGEGT. Trimming removed 5 bases from V and 9 bases from J, with 11 bases in between. The CDR3 extends over 12 amino acids. CDR3: CASSRPEAPQHF. As DNA, the CDR3 is TGTGCCAGCAGTCGACCCGAGGCGCCCCAGCATTTT.

The chain has TRBV3-1 (or the pseudogene TRBV3-2) and TRBJ2-1, with D possibly matching TRBD2 (6 bases). The CDR3 is 15 residues long. V shed 0 bases and J shed 7 bases, with 13 bases lying between them. Germline CDR1 is LGHDT and CDR2 is YNNKEL (reference sequence). Here the CDR3 DNA reads TGTGCCAGCAGCCAAGATCAAGGGGCGGGGAATGAGCAGTTCTTC. This translates into CASSQDQGAGNEQFF.

CDR3: CASSLAPGGTYEQYF. CDR3 DNA: TGTGCCAGCAGCTTAGCGCCGGGGGGAACCTACGAGCAGTACTTC. This rearrangement joins TRBV7-9 to TRBJ2-7, with TRBD2 identical over 7 bases. CDR1 is SEHNR, CDR2 FQNEAQ, per germline (reference sequence). After removal of 0 bases from V and 2 bases from J, the junction contained 4 bases not matched to a gene. The length of the CDR3 is 15 residues.

V and J are TRBV6-1 and TRBJ1-6; 10 nucleotides match TRBD1. CDR3 length: 16 amino acids. V lost 1 base, J lost 7 bases, and 4 bases stayed unmatched. The V gene's germline CDR1 is MNHNS and CDR2 SASEGT. For the CDR3, the DNA is TGTGCCAGCAGTGAAGACTTGGGACAGGGGAATTCACCCCTCCACTTT. Its protein product is CASSEDLGQGNSPLHF.

The chain couples TRBV18 to TRBJ2-7; 9 bases fit TRBD1. The CDR3 covers 14 residues. Trimming took 3 bases from V and 4 from J; bases not matched to a gene: 4. The germline V gene encodes CDR1 KGHSH and CDR2 LQKENI. The CDR3 DNA reads TGTGCCAGCTCACCGACAGGGGGAGAGTACGAGCAGTACTTC. Amino acid sequence: CASSPTGGEYEQYF.

The chain recombines TRBV4-3 with TRBJ1-2; 11 bases are a match to TRBD1. The CDR3 totals 15 residues. The V segment lost 4 bases and the J segment 2 bases; nucleotides outside the gene matches: 3. Germline V gene data show CDR1 as LGHNA and CDR2 as YSLEER. The CDR3 coding sequence is TGCGCCAGCAGCCCGGGACAGGGGGTAAACTATGGCTACACCTTC. It is translated as CASSPGQGVNYGYTF.

The chain recombines TRBV7-9 with TRBJ1-1; no firm D call. The CDR3 is made up of 14 amino acids. Between the trimmed V and J ends, which lost 6 bases and 4 bases, there was a span of 15 bases. Looked up from germline, CDR1 is SEHNR and CDR2 is FQNEAQ (reference sequence). CDR3 DNA: TGTGCCAGCAGATCGATCGGGGATGCCACTGAAGCTTTCTTT. It is translated as CASRSIGDATEAFF.

Here the CDR3 reads CASIGGRDTDTQYF. The DNA of the CDR3 is TGCGCCAGCATAGGAGGACGGGACACAGATACGCAGTATTTT. The chain couples TRBV4-1 to TRBJ2-3; D may be TRBD2 (5 bases). Looked up from germline, CDR1 is MGHRA and CDR2 is YSYEKL. Trimming left V 7 bases short and J 2 bases short, with 13 bases between. The CDR3 is 14 residues long.

The rearrangement links TRBV6-5 to TRBJ2-7; possibly TRBD1 for D (6 bases). Germline V gene lookup returns CDR1 MNHEY and CDR2 SVGAGI. The CDR3 extends over 15 amino acids. The V gene lost 8 bases and the J gene lost 0 bases, with 17 bases spanning the gap. CDR3 sequence (DNA): TGTGCCAGCGACCCCAAAAACAGGGCCTCCTACGAGCAGTACTTC. This sequence encodes CASDPKNRASYEQYF.

This clone was seen only once. V gene TRBV27 combines with J gene TRBJ2-7; 10 bases are shared with TRBD1. This CDR3 comprises 15 residues. V was pared by 3 bases and J by 2 bases, with 4 bases of the junction left unmatched. Germline values: CDR1 MNHEY, CDR2 SMNVEV (reference sequence). The DNA of the CDR3 is TGTGCCAGCAGTTTCCGACAGGGGGCTCCCTACGAGCAGTACTTC. This encodes CASSFRQGAPYEQYF.